The 6 T cell receptor beta chains below come from one sample, sequenced in a study of neurological immune-mediated disorders. From the 5' RACE reads, TCRdb called clonotypes with MiXCR, one entry per CDR3 protein. The repertoire holds about 70,000 distinct CDR3 sequences, with 3.2% as singletons. The sequenced sample consisted of PBMCs. The receptors stem from a woman in her forties or fifties with multiple sclerosis.

This clonotype was seen many times. The chain is built from TRBV15 and TRBJ2-7; the D gene is possibly TRBD2 (6 bases). This CDR3 has 15 amino acids. CDR1 and CDR2 (germline): LNHNV, YYDKDF (reference sequence). V lost 5 bases, J lost 5 bases, and 19 bases lay in between. The CDR3, as DNA: TGTGCCACCAGCCTACGCCCCGGGTGGACTAACGAGCAGTACTTC. Translating gives CATSLRPGWTNEQYF.

This clonotype was counted at least ten times. The V call is TRBV3-1, the J call TRBJ1-6; D is ambiguous. The CDR3 has 12 residues. Germline-derived CDR1 and CDR2 are LGHDT and YNNKEL (reference sequence). V dropped 3 bases and J dropped 9 bases, with 6 bases sitting between them. The CDR3 loop is CASSQRSSPLHF. The CDR3 DNA reads TGTGCCAGCAGCCAGAGGAGTTCACCCCTCCACTTT.

This clonotype has more than one count but fewer than ten. The germline gene is not matched at one end of the junction; a read error may be the cause. This rearrangement joins TRBV10-3 to TRBJ1-6; 10 positions agree with TRBD1. The CDR3 loop spans 14 amino acids. In germline, CDR1 is ENHRY, CDR2 SYGVKD. CDR3 sequence: CASRSGTGESTLNF. CDR3 nucleotides: TGTGCCAGCAGGAGCGGGACAGGGGAATCAACCCTCAACTTT.

Many counts were recorded for this clonotype. The chain employs TRBV6-2 or TRBV6-3 and TRBJ2-7; TRBD2 agrees at 7 bases. Per the germline V gene, CDR1 is MNHEY and CDR2 is SVGEGT. The CDR3 totals 13 residues. The V gene end was trimmed by 5 bases and the J gene end by 7 bases; junction bases not matched to a gene: 8. The CDR3 sequence is CASSPVGGWEQYV. CDR3 bases: TGTGCCAGCAGTCCCGTCGGGGGGTGGGAGCAGTACGTC.

This clonotype has ten or more counts. This sequence joins TRBV20-1 and TRBJ2-1; TRBD2 agrees at 8 bases. Germline values: CDR1 DFQATT, CDR2 SNEGSKA (reference sequence). Trimming took 6 bases from V and 7 from J; bases not matched to a gene: 20. This CDR3 contains 17 residues. CDR3 DNA sequence: TGCAGTGCCCGGAAGAGGATATATAGCGGGATTTCGAATGAGCAGTTCTTC. It specifies CSARKRIYSGISNEQFF.

This clonotype appeared many times. This chain uses TRBV5-1 with TRBJ1-4; D unclear. CDR3 length: 13 amino acids. Trimming removed 2 bases at V and 2 bases at J, with 4 bases between. Per germline, CDR1 SGHRS and CDR2 YFSETQ. Here the CDR3 reads CASSFATNEKLFF. In DNA, the CDR3 is TGCGCCAGCAGCTTCGCGACTAATGAAAAACTGTTTTTT.